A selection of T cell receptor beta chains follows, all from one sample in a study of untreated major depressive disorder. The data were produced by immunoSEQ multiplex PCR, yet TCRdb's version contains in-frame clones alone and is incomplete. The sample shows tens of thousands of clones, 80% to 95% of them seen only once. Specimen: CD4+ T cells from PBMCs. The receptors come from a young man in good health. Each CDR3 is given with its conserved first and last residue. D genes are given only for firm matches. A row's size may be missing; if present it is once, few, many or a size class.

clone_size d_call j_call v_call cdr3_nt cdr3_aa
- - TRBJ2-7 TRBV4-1 TGCGCCAGCAGCCAATCTCCAGGGTCCTACGAGCAGTACTTC CASSQSPGSYEQYF
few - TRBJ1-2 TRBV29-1 TGCAGCGGGTACAGGGACTATGGCTACACCTTC CSGYRDYGYTF
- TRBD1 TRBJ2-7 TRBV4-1 TGCGCCAGCAGCCAGGGACAGGGTTCCTACGAGCAGTACTTC CASSQGQGSYEQYF
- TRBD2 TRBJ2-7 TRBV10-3 TGTGCCATCAGTGTTTCGGCGGGAGCCTACGAGCAGTACTTC CAISVSAGAYEQYF
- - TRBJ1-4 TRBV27 TGTGCCAGCAGCCGTACAGGGTCCCTTGAAAAACTGTTTTTT CASSRTGSLEKLFF
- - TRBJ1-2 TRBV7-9 TGTGCCAGCAGCCCGAGCACTTTTCGAGTGAGCTACACCTTC CASSPSTFRVSYTF
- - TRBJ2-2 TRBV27 TGTGCCAGCAGTTTCCGCACCGGGGAGCTGTTTTTT CASSFRTGELFF
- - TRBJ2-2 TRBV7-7 TGTGCCAGCAGCCCTGATGGGACTCCCTTTGGCGGGGAGCTGTTTTTT CASSPDGTPFGGELFF
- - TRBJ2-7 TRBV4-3 TGCGCCAGCAGCCAGAGCGATCTTACGAAGCAGTACTTC CASSQSDLTKQYF
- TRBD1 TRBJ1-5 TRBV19 TGTGCCAGTAGTGGCCAGGGGGGCAATCAGCCCCAGCATTTT CASSGQGGNQPQHF
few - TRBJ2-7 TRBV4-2 TGTGCCAGCAGCCAAGTCACTACCGACTACGAGCAGTACTTC CASSQVTTDYEQYF
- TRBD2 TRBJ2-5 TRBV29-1 TGCAGCGTTGGACTAGCGGGAGTAAGGGAGACCCAGTACTTC CSVGLAGVRETQYF
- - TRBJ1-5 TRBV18 TGTGCCAGCTCACCCCGGTCGGATCTCAATCAGCCCCAGCATTTT CASSPRSDLNQPQHF
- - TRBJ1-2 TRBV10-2 TGCGCCAGCATCCCGCCGGGCTACACCTTC CASIPPGYTF
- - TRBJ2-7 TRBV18 TGTGCCAGCCGACAGGATATGGCCTACGAGCAGTACTTC CASRQDMAYEQYF
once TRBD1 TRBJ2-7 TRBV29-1 TGCAGCGCCCGAGGACAGGGCACCTACGAGCAGTACTTC CSARGQGTYEQYF
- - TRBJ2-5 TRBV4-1 TGCGCCAGCAGCCTGCAGGGGCTTGGGGAGACCCAGTACTTC CASSLQGLGETQYF
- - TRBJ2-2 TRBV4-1 TGCGCCAGCAGCCAAGAGAAGTTGCCGGTCACCGGGGAGCTGTTTTTT CASSQEKLPVTGELFF
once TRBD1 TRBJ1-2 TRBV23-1 TGCGCCAGCAGTCACGCGACAGGGAAGTCTCCTAACTATGGCTACACCTTC CASSHATGKSPNYGYTF
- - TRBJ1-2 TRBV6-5 TGTGCCAGCAGTTCCGCCGGGAGCCGGCGGGGCTACACCTTC CASSSAGSRRGYTF
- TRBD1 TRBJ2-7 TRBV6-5 TGTGCCAGCAGTTTCGACAGGGCCCACGAGCAGTACTTC CASSFDRAHEQYF
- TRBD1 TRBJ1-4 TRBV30 TGTGCCTTCGCCTTCGGACAGGAAAGTAATGAAAAACTGTTTTTT CAFAFGQESNEKLFF
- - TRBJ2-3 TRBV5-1 TGCGCCAGCAGCTTGCCGACTCCAAGCACAGATACGCAGTATTTT CASSLPTPSTDTQYF